These 10 T cell receptor beta chains share one sample of origin, sequenced in a study of shared clonotypes between healthy human individuals. Clones were read by immunoSEQ multiplex PCR, and TCRdb kept only the in-frame ones, dropping some. The sample lists some 2.1 million clones; 85% to 95% were seen once. The sequencing sample was made of naive CD4+ T cells sorted from blood. The subset: CD45RA+ positively selected. The receptors shown here come from a man in his late teens or twenties in good health.

The genes are TRBV18 and TRBJ1-1; 7 bases match TRBD1. From germline, CDR1 is KGHSH and CDR2 LQKENI. The CDR3 totals 16 residues. J lost 2 bases, V lost 0 bases, and 6 bases had no gene match. Here the CDR3 DNA reads TGTGCCAGCTCACCACCGGGACAGAAAATCAACACTGAAGCTTTCTTT. Residues: CASSPPGQKINTEAFF.

This rearrangement joins TRBV6-1 to TRBJ2-7; D perhaps matches TRBD2 (7 bases). The CDR3 runs 13 residues. The germline V gene has CDR1 MNHNS and CDR2 SASEGT. The germline V and J ends were trimmed by 6 bases and 3 bases, with 12 bases remaining between them. The CDR3 reads CASRGGPFYEQYF. In DNA form, the CDR3 reads TGTGCCAGCAGGGGGGGGCCCTTCTACGAGCAGTACTTC.

The chain couples TRBV10-3 to TRBJ1-2, with a possible D match to TRBD1 (5 bases). In germline, CDR1 is ENHRY, CDR2 SYGVKD. With 10 bases removed from V and 8 bases from J, the gap between germline ends came to 20 bases. The CDR3 contains 13 residues. CDR3 amino acids: CATSRAGAEGYTF. CDR3 coding DNA: TGTGCCACTTCCCGAGCCGGGGCAGAAGGCTACACCTTC.

This clone appeared once. DNA of the CDR3: TGTGCCATCAGCGGGGACAGCATCTATGGCTACACCTTC. Encoded protein: CAISGDSIYGYTF. The chain joins TRBV10-3 to TRBJ1-2; 7 nucleotides match TRBD1. J was trimmed by 4 bases and V by 6 bases; bases with no gene match: 5. This CDR3 contains 13 residues. CDR1 and CDR2 (germline): ENHRY, SYGVKD.

The chain carries TRBV28 and TRBJ2-5, with D maybe TRBD2 (5 bases). Germline V gives CDR1 MDHEN, CDR2 SYDVKM. Trimming left V 11 bases short and J 0 bases short, with 10 bases between. CDR3 length: 12 amino acids. CDR3: CASRRNQETQYF. The CDR3 DNA is TGTGCCTCCCGGAGGAACCAAGAGACCCAGTACTTC.

The rearrangement uses TRBV2 and TRBJ1-6; D is unclear. CDR3 size: 14 residues. V was shortened by 7 bases and J by 9 bases, with 16 bases between the two germline ends. Per germline, CDR1 SNHLY and CDR2 FYNNEI. CDR3 coding DNA: TGTGCCAGCATTAACGGGAAGGAAATTTCACCCCTCCACTTT. Protein product: CASINGKEISPLHF.

The V and J genes are TRBV28 and TRBJ1-2, with 11 bases aligning to TRBD1. This CDR3 region has 14 residues. The J segment lost 4 bases and the V segment lost 4 bases, leaving 2 bases of the junction unmatched. Germline lookup yields CDR1 MDHEN and CDR2 SYDVKM. The CDR3 region has the DNA TGTGCCAGCAGTTACGGGACAGGGGGCTATGGCTACACCTTC. Its protein product is CASSYGTGGYGYTF.

About this clone: Other DNA sequences of this sample code for an identical CDR3. The chain combines TRBV5-1 with TRBJ2-5, with D perhaps TRBD2 (5 bases). The CDR3 sequence is 14 residues long. In germline, CDR1 is SGHRS, CDR2 YFSETQ. Trimming shortened V by 4 bases and J by 1 base, and 11 bases separated the two germline ends. CDR3 loop: CASSPRTGQETQYF. The CDR3 DNA is TGCGCCAGCAGCCCTCGGACTGGCCAAGAGACCCAGTACTTC.

The chain recombines TRBV27 with TRBJ1-5; D remains ambiguous. Trimming pared 6 bases from V and 6 bases from J, leaving 12 bases between. Germline V gene lookup returns CDR1 MNHEY and CDR2 SMNVEV (reference sequence). This CDR3 region has 13 residues. The CDR3 sequence is CASSPSQFQPQHF. For the CDR3, the DNA is TGTGCCAGCAGCCCCTCCCAATTTCAGCCCCAGCATTTT.

The rearrangement joins TRBV7-9 to TRBJ2-7; no clear D gene. Looked up from germline, CDR1 is SEHNR and CDR2 is FQNEAQ (reference sequence). V was pared by 5 bases and J by 6 bases, with 14 bases between. This CDR3 comprises 13 residues. CDR3 sequence reads: CASSLLRVGEQYF. CDR3 nucleotides: TGTGCCAGCAGCCTCTTAAGGGTGGGCGAGCAGTACTTC. Complete variable domain (other parts from reference TRBV7-9 and TRBJ2-7): DTGVSQNPRHKITKRGQNVTFRCDPISEHNRLYWYRQTLGQGPEFLTYFQNEAQLEKSRLLSDRFSAERPKGSFSTLEIQRTEQGDSAMYLCASSLLRVGEQYFGPGTRLTVT.